This T cell receptor (beta chain) was captured in a study of cytomegalovirus exposure and HLA in healthy donors. PCR employed 60 Vbeta and 13 Jbeta primers. Original handling: Counted up in a later analysis, unique TCR beta chains came to some 82 million, with around 11 million shared. Repertoires were generated with immunoSEQ multiplex PCR, while TCRdb's copy carries only in-frame clones and drops some. Clonal size and the V and J genes are those of that table, whereas D and trimming came from the DNA. There are 60,000 or so clones in the sample, with around 9% held by the top ten. Germline V gene data show CDR1 as MRHNA and CDR2 as SNTAGT. CDR3 length: 15 residues. V shed 5 bases, J shed 10 bases, and the junction held 8 bases outside the gene matches. This clone shows up as medium-sized by frequency. Its antigen is as yet unknown. The study, taken as a whole, reports: A later analysis linked 15,000 to 20,000 TCR beta sequences to HLA alleles at 0.05 false discovery rate.

Source material: PBMCs. The chain carries TRBV6-4 and TRBJ2-1; 13 bases fit TRBD2. The TCR comes from a man aged 50 to 59 in good health and CMV-seropositive. CDR3 amino acids: CASSPGTSGKVEQFF. The CDR3 DNA follows: TGTGCCAGCAGTCCCGGGACTAGCGGGAAGGTCGAGCAGTTCTTC.